In its sample, the clone carrying this TCR beta chain was seen a few times. The antigen is unknown. This entry belongs to a study of response to subunit inactivated influenza vaccine. CDR3 length equals 13 residues. The ends lost 5 bases at V and 6 bases at J; junction bases unmatched: 6. TCRdb re-derived calls from the RT-PCR reads in MiXCR, one entry per CDR3 protein. The sample includes about 190,000 distinct CDR3 sequences, approximately 15% of them seen just once. Findings of the study overall: It was suggested by the authors that few new T cells are recruited by each seasonal influenza vaccination.

The receptor comes from a man aged 50 to 60 who received an inactivated influenza vaccine. The gene calls are TRBV12-3 or TRBV12-4 and TRBJ2-7, with 8 bases lining up with TRBD1. The sequences come from CD8+ T cells sorted from PBMCs, collected about 5 days after vaccination. The CDR3 nucleotides read TGTGCCAGCAGTGCGACAGGGGTGAGCGAGCAGTACTTC. Translation gives CASSATGVSEQYF.